The clone carrying this TCR beta chain was found once. Its antigen is not identified. The CDR3 consists of 14 residues. CDR1 and CDR2 (germline): SGHDT, YYEEEE. Trimming cost V 5 bases and J 0 bases, with 12 bases left between them. Sequencing used immunoSEQ multiplex PCR; TCRdb keeps in-frame clones, though not all of them. The sample comprises around 62,000 clones, roughly 90% of which are singletons, and 1.9% rests with the top ten. Time point of the sample: week 11, during vaccination. Every vaccination contained 300 ug of the mutant IDH1 20-mer peptide and was paired with topical imiquimod. The data stem from a study of a mutant IDH1 vaccine in newly diagnosed glioma. About the research overall: Vaccination was launched 4-6 weeks after radiotherapy alone, or with temozolomide cycles.

The chain joins TRBV5-6 to TRBJ2-7; D call uncertain. This sequence was found in a man aged 40-55 years with glioma. Sequencing was performed on PBMCs, taken from a glioma patient whose treatment included an IDH1 peptide vaccine. In DNA form, the CDR3 reads TGTGCCAGCAGTCCCGATGGAGCCTCCTACGAGCAGTACTTC. Encoded protein: CASSPDGASYEQYF.